These 10 T cell receptor beta chains were sequenced from one sample in a study of T-cell memory formation after mild COVID-19. TCRdb itself ran the 5' RACE reads through MiXCR, one entry per CDR3 protein. The data contain 400,000 to 500,000 distinct CDR3 sequences, around 19% of them singletons. The specimen was PBMCs or a T cell subset sorted from them (not recorded which). The source of these receptors is an adult woman who had mild COVID-19 (a few samples of this study predate the infection). Cell type and time point are not known.

This chain joins TRBV12-3 or TRBV12-4 and TRBJ2-7; 7 nucleotides agree with TRBD1. This CDR3 comprises 14 residues. The V segment lost 4 bases and the J segment 3 bases; nucleotides outside the gene matches: 6. The CDR3 here is CASSSLTGNYEQYF. The CDR3 DNA reads as TGTGCCAGCAGTTCTCTGACAGGGAACTACGAGCAGTACTTC.

The J gene is TRBJ2-5, the V gene TRBV24-1; 10 nucleotides agree with TRBD1. Germline CDR1 is KGHDR and CDR2 is SFDVKD. This CDR3 comprises 16 residues. Trimming cost V 0 bases and J 5 bases; bases outside gene matches: 5. CDR3 bases: TGTGCCACCAGTGATTTGCGACAGGGGGCCGGGGAGACCCAGTACTTC. Its translation: CATSDLRQGAGETQYF.

This clonotype was detected once. CDR3 bases: TGTGCCAGCACTTTCCCCCGGGACTTCTTGTACGAGCAGTACTTC. It specifies CASTFPRDFLYEQYF. The chain combines TRBV5-6 with TRBJ2-7, with a weak D call TRBD2 (6 bases). Trimming took 6 bases from V and 4 from J, leaving 20 bases between them. Germline assignment: CDR1 SGHDT and CDR2 YYEEEE. This CDR3 spans 15 amino acids.

The chain has TRBV7-2 and TRBJ2-1; TRBD2 is a possible D gene (5 bases). The germline V gene has CDR1 SGHTA and CDR2 FQGNSA. CDR3 length equals 16 residues. V gave up 4 bases and J gave up 3 bases, with 16 bases separating them. This CDR3 is CASSSAGNSHYNEQFF. For the CDR3, the DNA is TGTGCCAGCAGCTCAGCCGGGAATAGCCACTACAATGAGCAGTTCTTC.

The J gene is TRBJ1-5, the V gene TRBV25-1; D not resolved. The CDR3 consists of 12 residues. Trimming left V 2 bases short and J 4 bases short, with 3 bases between. Germline CDR1 MGHDK, CDR2 SYGVNS. CDR3 nucleotide sequence: TGTGCCAGCAGTGAACCTAATCAGCCCCAGCATTTT. It yields the protein CASSEPNQPQHF.

This clonotype was observed many times. This chain uses TRBV6-5 with TRBJ1-1; D ambiguous. Trimming removed 4 bases at V and 11 bases at J, with 14 bases between. Germline V CDR1 and CDR2: MNHEY, SVGAGI. This CDR3 comprises 12 residues. The CDR3 sequence is CASSSPPSVAFF. For the CDR3, the DNA is TGTGCCAGCAGTTCCCCCCCCTCTGTTGCTTTCTTT.

The rearrangement joins TRBV19 to TRBJ2-3; D call uncertain. CDR1 and CDR2 from the germline V gene are LNHDA and SQIVND (reference sequence). The CDR3 spans 16 residues. The V gene lost 5 bases and the J gene lost 1 base, with 16 bases spanning the gap. The CDR3 sequence is CASSPGPSRRTDTQYF. The CDR3 nucleotides read TGTGCCAGTAGTCCCGGACCTTCAAGGCGCACAGATACGCAGTATTTT.

The table lists this clonotype with a few counts. This chain joins TRBV28 and TRBJ1-2, with D perhaps TRBD1 (5 bases). The germline V gene has CDR1 MDHEN and CDR2 SYDVKM. V was shortened by 6 bases and J by 4 bases, with 21 bases between the two germline ends. This CDR3 has 16 amino acids. CDR3 DNA sequence: TGTGCCAGCAGCCGCCCTAGGGCGATAAGGGGCTATGGCTACACCTTC. This encodes CASSRPRAIRGYGYTF.

The CDR3 bases are TGTGCCAGCAGCTTGGTGCCGGGTGGGGACACTGAAGCTTTCTTT. Translation gives CASSLVPGGDTEAFF. The chain combines TRBV5-8 with TRBJ1-1, with D unresolved. The V gene's germline CDR1 is SGHTS and CDR2 YDEGEE. V was trimmed by 0 bases and J by 3 bases, leaving 12 bases between them. The length of the CDR3 is 15 residues.

This clonotype has only a few counts. This rearrangement joins TRBV28 to TRBJ1-3; 7 nucleotides line up with TRBD1. Germline CDR1 reads MDHEN; CDR2 reads SYDVKM. The CDR3 covers 14 residues. V trimming: 8 bases; J trimming: 4 bases; junction bases outside the gene matches: 8. The CDR3 is CASGPGTDGNTIYF. CDR3 nucleotides: TGTGCCAGCGGCCCCGGGACAGACGGAAACACCATATATTTT. Complete variable domain (other parts from reference TRBV28 and TRBJ1-3): DVKVTQSSRYLVKRTGEKVFLECVQDMDHENMFWYRQDPGLGLRLIYFSYDVKMKEKGDIPEGYSVSREKKERFSLILESASTNQTSMYLCASGPGTDGNTIYFGEGSWLTVV.